The source of this T cell receptor (beta chain) is a study of vaccination effects on CD4 cells after COVID-19. General study results and limits: Few convalescent patients and no early post-infection timepoints were included in the study.

Antigen-specific CD4+ T cells were expanded (with viral peptide pools) by the ViraFEST assay ahead of sequencing. Culturing for 9 to 10 days preceded CD4+ T cell isolation. Nucleocapsid antibodies stayed negative before and after vaccination, showing no earlier SARS-CoV-2 infection. Each culture had half its medium swapped for IL-2 medium on days 3 and 7. The table lists this clone with a few counts. Its antigen is undetermined. Only in-frame clones appear in the TCRdb table, and some are missing; sequencing was by immunoSEQ multiplex PCR. The sample lists about 27,000 clones; approximately 72% were seen once. The sample consisted of CD4+ T cells from PBMCs cultured with SARS-CoV-2 spike peptides, taken before COVID-19 vaccination. The sequence was collected from a human donor who received a COVID-19 vaccine.

This CDR3 is CASSTIGTGAYNEQFF. Here the CDR3 DNA reads TGTGCCAGCAGCACAATCGGGACGGGGGCCTACAATGAGCAGTTCTTC. V and J are TRBV6-2 or TRBV6-3 and TRBJ2-1; tentative D call: TRBD2 (6 bases). CDR1 is MNHEY, CDR2 SVGEGT, per germline. The CDR3 covers 16 residues. With 6 bases removed from V and 2 bases from J, the gap between germline ends came to 17 bases.